The T cell receptor beta chain under discussion was sequenced for a study of CD8+CD57+ T cells in acquired aplastic anemia. Whole-study findings and limits: Overlap between patients and controls comprised about 28 CD8+ CDR3 sequences.

CDR3 length: 13 amino acids. The germline V gene encodes CDR1 SGHTA and CDR2 FQGNSA. V gave up 2 bases and J gave up 5 bases, with 9 bases separating them. Template material for TCR beta VDJ and CDR3 profiling consisted of genomic DNA. TCRdb reprocessed the reads with MiXCR, giving one entry per CDR3 protein. Among a few hundred thousand distinct CDR3 sequences, 82% were seen once, and the ten largest hold around 40%. This clonotype was detected ten times or more. Its specificity is not known. Before being chosen for sequencing, patients had shown CD8+CD57+ cell expansion by flow cytometry. Everyone among the patients had severe acquired aplastic anemia.

The chain has TRBV7-2 and TRBJ2-5; D is unresolved. The sequencing input was sorted CD4+, CD8+, or CD8+CD57+ T cells (not recorded which) from PBMCs. The sequence derives from a human donor with aplastic anemia. The CDR3 DNA reads TGTGCCAGCAGCTTAAACGGGTACGAGACCCAGTACTTC. Its protein is CASSLNGYETQYF.